Following are 9 T cell receptor beta chains from one sample sequenced in a study of blood T cells in healthy people across ages. PCR was performed a second time for about 7 to 12 cycles using a sample-barcoded 5' primer and a J-beta primer mix. TCRdb passed the 5' RACE reads through MiXCR, listing each CDR3 protein once. Counted here are approximately 960,000 distinct CDR3 sequences, around 29% occurring once; the ten biggest clones make up 10%. The same data also went into a second study, on T cells of mothers and their children.

Sequenced sample: blood. The receptor source for this set is a woman aged 40-49 years in good health.

This clonotype turned up a few times. The J gene is TRBJ1-5, the V gene TRBV5-1; 8 nucleotides align to TRBD1. Germline assignment: CDR1 SGHRS and CDR2 YFSETQ. V gave up 0 bases and J gave up 9 bases; unmatched junction bases: 5. CDR3 length equals 14 residues. The CDR3 spells CASSLGDRGSPQHF. CDR3 in DNA: TGCGCCAGCAGCTTGGGCGACAGGGGCTCGCCCCAGCATTTT.

V is TRBV28 and J is TRBJ1-3, with unresolved D. V was cut by 6 bases and J by 5 bases, with 8 bases left in between. CDR3 length: 12 residues. Germline lookup yields CDR1 MDHEN and CDR2 SYDVKM. The CDR3 DNA follows: TGTGCCAGCAGCCTAGTCCGAAACACCATATATTTT. This translates into CASSLVRNTIYF.

This clonotype was counted many times. The chain joins TRBV5-1 to TRBJ2-5; possibly TRBD1 for D (6 bases). The V gene lost 4 bases and the J gene lost 5 bases, with 15 bases spanning the gap. CDR3 length equals 14 residues. CDR1 and CDR2 (germline): SGHRS, YFSETQ. The CDR3 spells CASSRTVGEETQYF. In nucleotides, the CDR3 is TGCGCCAGCAGCCGGACAGTCGGGGAGGAGACCCAGTACTTC.

This clonotype was counted only a few times. The chain employs TRBV7-9 and TRBJ2-5; TRBD1 aligns across 8 bases. CDR3 length: 18 residues. V lost 5 bases and J lost 2; bases outside the gene matches: 16. Germline loops: CDR1 SEHNR, CDR2 FQNEAQ (reference sequence). CDR3 bases: TGTGCCAGCAGCCCACCCCAGGGGGCGCGATTAGGGCAAGAGACCCAGTACTTC. It is translated as CASSPPQGARLGQETQYF.

Regarding this clonotype: A much larger clone lies one base from this, so it may be a read error. This chain connects TRBV2 to TRBJ2-5, with 8 bases matching TRBD2. Near its end, the DNA agrees better with TRBJ2-1, so the J call may be wrong. The germline gives CDR1 SNHLY, CDR2 FYNNEI. The CDR3 is 12 residues long. The CDR3, as DNA: TGTGCCAGCGAAGCGGGGGTAGAGACCCAGTTCTTC. Amino acids: CASEAGVETQFF.

The rearrangement joins TRBV5-4 to TRBJ1-1; D is uncertain. V was trimmed by 4 bases and J by 0 bases, leaving 10 bases between them. Germline values: CDR1 SGHNT, CDR2 YYREEE (reference sequence). CDR3 length: 14 residues. The CDR3 region is CASSADVMNTEAFF. CDR3 in DNA: TGTGCCAGCAGCGCCGACGTTATGAACACTGAAGCTTTCTTT.

This clonotype was recorded a few times. This rearrangement joins TRBV2 to TRBJ2-1; 7 positions agree with TRBD2. The V and J ends lost 3 bases and 3 bases, in that order; junction bases with no gene match: 8. The CDR3 length is 16 residues. CDR1 and CDR2 (germline): SNHLY, FYNNEI. Here the CDR3 DNA reads TGTGCCAGCAGTGACAGGAATAGCGGGCACTACAATGAGCAGTTCTTC. This encodes CASSDRNSGHYNEQFF.

The rearrangement uses TRBV28 and TRBJ1-5; 7 nucleotides agree with TRBD1. This CDR3 region has 14 residues. V shed 6 bases and J 0 bases; nucleotides not matched to a gene: 2. CDR1 and CDR2 (germline): MDHEN, SYDVKM. CDR3 region: CASRQGNSNQPQHF. CDR3 bases: TGTGCCAGCAGACAGGGGAATAGCAATCAGCCCCAGCATTTT.

The rearrangement joins TRBV12-3 or TRBV12-4 to TRBJ1-2, with D perhaps TRBD1 (6 bases). CDR3 length: 15 residues. The V end lost 6 bases, the J end lost 10 bases, and 24 bases lay between the germline ends. This chain's CDR3 is CASSRDRSAVGVYTF. The CDR3, as DNA: TGTGCCAGCAGCCGCGACAGGAGCGCAGTGGGGGTCTACACCTTC.